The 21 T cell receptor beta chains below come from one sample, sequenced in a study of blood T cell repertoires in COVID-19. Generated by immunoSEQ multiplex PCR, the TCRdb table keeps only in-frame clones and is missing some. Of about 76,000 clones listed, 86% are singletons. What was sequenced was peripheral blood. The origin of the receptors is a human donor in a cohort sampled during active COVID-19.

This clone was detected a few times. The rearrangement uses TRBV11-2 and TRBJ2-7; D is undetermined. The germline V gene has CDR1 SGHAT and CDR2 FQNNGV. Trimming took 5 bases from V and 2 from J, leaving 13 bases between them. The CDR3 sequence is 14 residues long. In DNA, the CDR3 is TGTGCCAGCAGCGCTGACAACCCTCCCTACGAGCAGTACTTC. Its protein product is CASSADNPPYEQYF. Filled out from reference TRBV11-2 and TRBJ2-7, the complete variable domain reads EAGVAQSPRYKIIEKRQSVAFWCNPISGHATLYWYQQILGQGPKLLIQFQNNGVVDDSQLPKDRFSAERLKGVDSTLKIQPAKLEDSAVYLCASSADNPPYEQYFGPGTRLTVT.

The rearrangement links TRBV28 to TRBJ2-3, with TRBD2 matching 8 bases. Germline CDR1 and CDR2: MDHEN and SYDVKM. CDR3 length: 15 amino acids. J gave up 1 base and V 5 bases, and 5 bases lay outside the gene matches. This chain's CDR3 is CASSKSGRGTDTQYF. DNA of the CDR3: TGTGCCAGCAGTAAGAGCGGGAGAGGCACAGATACGCAGTATTTT.

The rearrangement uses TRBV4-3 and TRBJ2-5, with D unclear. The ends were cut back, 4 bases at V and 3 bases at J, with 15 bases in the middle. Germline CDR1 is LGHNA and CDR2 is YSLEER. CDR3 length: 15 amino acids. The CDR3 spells CASSLGPGTEETQYF. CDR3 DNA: TGCGCCAGCAGCCTGGGCCCAGGAACAGAAGAGACCCAGTACTTC.

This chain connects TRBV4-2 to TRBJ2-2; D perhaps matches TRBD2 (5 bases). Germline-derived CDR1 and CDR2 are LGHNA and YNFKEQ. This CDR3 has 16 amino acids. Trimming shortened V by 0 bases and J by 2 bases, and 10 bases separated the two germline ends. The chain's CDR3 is CASSQETSGNTGELFF. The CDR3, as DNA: TGTGCCAGCAGCCAAGAAACGAGCGGAAACACCGGGGAGCTGTTTTTT.

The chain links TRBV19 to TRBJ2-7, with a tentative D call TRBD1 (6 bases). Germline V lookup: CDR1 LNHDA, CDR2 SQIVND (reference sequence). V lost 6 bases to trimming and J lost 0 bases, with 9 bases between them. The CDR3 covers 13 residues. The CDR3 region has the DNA TGTGCCAGTAGACTGGGACACTCCTACGAGCAGTACTTC. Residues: CASRLGHSYEQYF.

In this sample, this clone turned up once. CDR3 in DNA: TGTGCCAGCTCCCCTCGACAGGGAGATAACACTGAAGCTTTCTTT. This gives the protein CASSPRQGDNTEAFF. V and J are TRBV18 and TRBJ1-1; TRBD1 matches at 7 bases. Germline CDR1 is KGHSH and CDR2 is LQKENI. The length of the CDR3 is 15 residues. The V segment lost 6 bases and the J segment 2 bases; nucleotides outside the gene matches: 9.

CDR3 in amino acids: CASSQGLVLRGEQYF. The CDR3 DNA reads TGCGCCAGCAGCCAAGGGCTAGTACTAAGGGGCGAGCAGTACTTC. The chain joins TRBV4-1 to TRBJ2-7; D may be TRBD1 (5 bases). Germline V gives CDR1 MGHRA, CDR2 YSYEKL. V shed 1 base and J shed 6 bases, with 16 bases lying between them. CDR3 size: 15 residues.

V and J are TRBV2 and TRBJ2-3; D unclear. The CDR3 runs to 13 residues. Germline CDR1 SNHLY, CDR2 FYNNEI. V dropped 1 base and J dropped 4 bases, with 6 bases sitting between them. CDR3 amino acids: CASSEVPADTQYF. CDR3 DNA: TGTGCCAGCAGTGAAGTACCGGCAGATACGCAGTATTTT.

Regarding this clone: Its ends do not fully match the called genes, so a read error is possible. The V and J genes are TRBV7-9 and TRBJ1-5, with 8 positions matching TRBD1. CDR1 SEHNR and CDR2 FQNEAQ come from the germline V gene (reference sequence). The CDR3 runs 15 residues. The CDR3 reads CASSLSSGGNQPQHF. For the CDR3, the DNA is TGTGCCAGCAGCTTATCTTCAGGGGGCAACCAGCCCCAGCATTTT.

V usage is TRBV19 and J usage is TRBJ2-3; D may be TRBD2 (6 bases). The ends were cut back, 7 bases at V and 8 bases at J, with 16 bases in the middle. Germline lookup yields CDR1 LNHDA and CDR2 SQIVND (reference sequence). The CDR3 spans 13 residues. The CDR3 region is CASTGERGATQYF. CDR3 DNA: TGTGCCAGTACGGGGGAGAGGGGAGCTACGCAGTATTTT.

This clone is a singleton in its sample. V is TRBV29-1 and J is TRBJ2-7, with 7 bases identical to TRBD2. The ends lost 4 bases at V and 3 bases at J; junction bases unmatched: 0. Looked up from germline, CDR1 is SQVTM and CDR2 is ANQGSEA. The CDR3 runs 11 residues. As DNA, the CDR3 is TGCAGCGTTGGGGGGGGCTACGAGCAGTACTTC. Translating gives CSVGGGYEQYF.

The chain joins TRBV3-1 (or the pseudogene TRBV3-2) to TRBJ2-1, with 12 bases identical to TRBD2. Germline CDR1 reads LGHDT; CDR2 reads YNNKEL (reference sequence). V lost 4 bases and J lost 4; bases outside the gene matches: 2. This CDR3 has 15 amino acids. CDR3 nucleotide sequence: TGTGCCAGCAGCCCCACTAGCGGGGGGTACAATGAGCAGTTCTTC. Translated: CASSPTSGGYNEQFF.

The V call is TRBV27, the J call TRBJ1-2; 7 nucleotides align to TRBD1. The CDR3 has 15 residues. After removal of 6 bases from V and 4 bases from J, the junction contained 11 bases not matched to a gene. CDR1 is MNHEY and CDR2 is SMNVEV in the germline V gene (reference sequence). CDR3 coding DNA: TGTGCCAGCAGGCCATCAGGAGGGGGCCTCTATGGCTACACCTTC. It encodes CASRPSGGGLYGYTF.

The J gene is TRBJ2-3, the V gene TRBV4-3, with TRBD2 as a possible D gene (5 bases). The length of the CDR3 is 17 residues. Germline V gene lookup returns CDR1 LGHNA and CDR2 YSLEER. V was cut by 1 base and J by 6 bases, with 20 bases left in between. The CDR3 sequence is CASSQAASPKPGDTQYF. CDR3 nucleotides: TGCGCCAGCAGCCAAGCAGCTAGCCCCAAACCGGGGGATACGCAGTATTTT.

The CDR3 reads CATSTGRYGTGELFF. The CDR3, as DNA: TGTGCCACCTCGACAGGGCGCTATGGCACCGGGGAGCTGTTTTTT. The chain employs TRBV24-1 and TRBJ2-2; 7 nucleotides match TRBD1. Germline V gene lookup returns CDR1 KGHDR and CDR2 SFDVKD. After removal of 9 bases from V and 4 bases from J, the junction contained 10 bases not matched to a gene. This CDR3 has 15 amino acids.

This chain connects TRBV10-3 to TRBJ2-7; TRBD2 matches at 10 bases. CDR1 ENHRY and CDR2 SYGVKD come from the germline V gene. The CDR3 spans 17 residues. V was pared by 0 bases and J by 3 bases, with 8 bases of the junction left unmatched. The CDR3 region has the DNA TGTGCCATCAGTGAGTCGACCACACTAGCGGGAAACTACGAGCAGTACTTC. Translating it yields CAISESTTLAGNYEQYF.

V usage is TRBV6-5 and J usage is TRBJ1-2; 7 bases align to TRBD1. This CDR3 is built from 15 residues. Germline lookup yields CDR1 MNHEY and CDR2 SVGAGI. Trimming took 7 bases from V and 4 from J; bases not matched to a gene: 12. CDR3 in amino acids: CASTSGGSSTYGYTF. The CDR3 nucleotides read TGTGCCAGCACCTCAGGGGGGAGCTCGACCTATGGCTACACCTTC.

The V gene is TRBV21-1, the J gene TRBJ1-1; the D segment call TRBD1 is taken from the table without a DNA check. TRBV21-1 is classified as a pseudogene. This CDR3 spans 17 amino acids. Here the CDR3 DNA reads TGTGCCAGCAGCAAAGAAAGGGACAGCCCGGGGAGCACTGAAGCTTTCTTT. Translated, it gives CASSKERDSPGSTEAFF.

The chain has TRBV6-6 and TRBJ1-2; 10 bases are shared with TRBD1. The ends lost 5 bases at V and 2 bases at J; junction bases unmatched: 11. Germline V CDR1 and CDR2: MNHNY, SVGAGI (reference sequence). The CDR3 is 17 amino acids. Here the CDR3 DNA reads TGTGCCAGCAGTCCAACCGGGACAGGGGTGGGAAACTATGGCTACACCTTC. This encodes CASSPTGTGVGNYGYTF.

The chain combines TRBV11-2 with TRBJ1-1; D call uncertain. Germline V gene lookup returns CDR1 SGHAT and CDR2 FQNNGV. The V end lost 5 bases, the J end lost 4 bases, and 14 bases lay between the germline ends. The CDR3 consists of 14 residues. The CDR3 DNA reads TGTGCCAGCAGCCCCCCTGAAGGGAGCACTGAAGCTTTCTTT. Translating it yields CASSPPEGSTEAFF.

CDR3 protein: CASSNRGPYNEQFF. The DNA for the CDR3 is TGTGCCAGCAGCAACAGGGGCCCTTACAATGAGCAGTTCTTC. This sequence joins TRBV6-6 and TRBJ2-1; 7 nucleotides line up with TRBD1. V dropped 6 bases and J dropped 4; count of bases not matched to a gene: 6. From germline, CDR1 is MNHNY and CDR2 SVGAGI (reference sequence). The CDR3 has 14 residues.